These T cell receptor beta chains were read from a single sample in a study of blood T cell repertoires in COVID-19. Data came from immunoSEQ multiplex PCR; TCRdb stores just in-frame clones and leaves some out. The repertoire holds roughly 57,000 clones, with 75% to 80% as singletons. The specimen was peripheral blood. These receptors were taken from a man between 65 and 85 years old with active or convalescent COVID-19. Each CDR3 is given with its conserved first and last residue. Rows may omit the clone size; those that give it use once, few, many or a size class.

J gene,V gene,clone size,CDR3 protein
TRBJ1-1,TRBV12-5,.,CASGLGQASEAFF
TRBJ1-1,TRBV19,.,CASSITGVWTEAFF
TRBJ1-2,TRBV10-3,few,CAISDRDRGYGYTF
TRBJ2-2,TRBV7-2,.,CASSWQGSTGELFF
TRBJ2-7,TRBV7-2,.,CASSIGTGEVQQYF
TRBJ2-1,TRBV7-9,.,CASSLLSGSENEQFF
TRBJ2-7,TRBV21-1,.,CASSSPGQWTAYEQYF
TRBJ1-2,TRBV5-6,.,CASSYVQGTGYTF
TRBJ2-3,TRBV18,.,CASSPPNWGDTDTQYF
TRBJ2-7,TRBV11-3,once,CASSLRSESSYEQYF
TRBJ1-2,TRBV24-1,.,CATSDPGTGYGYTF
TRBJ1-2,TRBV28,.,CASSKGESTYGYTF
TRBJ1-2,TRBV11-2,.,CASRGTGSSKGYTF
TRBJ1-3,TRBV11-2,.,CASSLDLSSGNTIYF
TRBJ2-2,TRBV6-2/TRBV6-3,.,CASSYMTSIGVTGELFF
TRBJ1-2,TRBV6-5,.,CASSYETGGTGYTF
TRBJ1-5,TRBV19,few,CASSGVDRGVQPQHF